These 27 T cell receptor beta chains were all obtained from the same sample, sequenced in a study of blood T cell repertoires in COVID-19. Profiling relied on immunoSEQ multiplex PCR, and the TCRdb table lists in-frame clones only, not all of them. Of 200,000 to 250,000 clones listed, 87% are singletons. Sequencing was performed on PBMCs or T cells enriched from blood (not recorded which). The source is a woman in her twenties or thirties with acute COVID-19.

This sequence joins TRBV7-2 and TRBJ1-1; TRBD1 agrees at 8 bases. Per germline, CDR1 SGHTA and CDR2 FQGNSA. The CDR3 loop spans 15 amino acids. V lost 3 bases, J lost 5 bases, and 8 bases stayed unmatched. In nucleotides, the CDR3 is TGTGCCAGCAGCTTCGACGGACAGGGAAGGACTGAAGCTTTCTTT. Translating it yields CASSFDGQGRTEAFF.

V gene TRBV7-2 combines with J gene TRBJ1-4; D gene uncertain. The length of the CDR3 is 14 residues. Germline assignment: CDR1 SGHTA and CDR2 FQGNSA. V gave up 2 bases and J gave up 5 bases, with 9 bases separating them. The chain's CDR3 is CASSLLGLNEKLFF. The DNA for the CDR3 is TGTGCCAGCAGCTTACTAGGCCTCAATGAAAAACTGTTTTTT.

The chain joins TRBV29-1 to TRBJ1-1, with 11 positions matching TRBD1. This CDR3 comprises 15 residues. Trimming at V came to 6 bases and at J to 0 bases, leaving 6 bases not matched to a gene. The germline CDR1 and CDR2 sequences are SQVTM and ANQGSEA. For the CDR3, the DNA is TGCAGCGTCGACGGGACAGGGGGTATGAACACTGAAGCTTTCTTT. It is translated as CSVDGTGGMNTEAFF.

CDR3 residues: CASSLDLTDEQYF. In DNA, the CDR3 is TGTGCCAGCAGCTTAGATCTTACGGACGAGCAGTACTTC. The chain is built from TRBV11-2 and TRBJ2-7; D not certain. In germline, CDR1 is SGHAT, CDR2 FQNNGV. V was cut by 0 bases and J by 5 bases, with 8 bases left in between. The CDR3 runs to 13 residues.

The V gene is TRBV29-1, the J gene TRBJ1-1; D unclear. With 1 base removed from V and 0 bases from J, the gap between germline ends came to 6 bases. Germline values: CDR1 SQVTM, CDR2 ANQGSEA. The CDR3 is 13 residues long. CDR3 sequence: CSVEGRVNTEAFF. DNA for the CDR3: TGCAGCGTTGAAGGACGGGTGAACACTGAAGCTTTCTTT.

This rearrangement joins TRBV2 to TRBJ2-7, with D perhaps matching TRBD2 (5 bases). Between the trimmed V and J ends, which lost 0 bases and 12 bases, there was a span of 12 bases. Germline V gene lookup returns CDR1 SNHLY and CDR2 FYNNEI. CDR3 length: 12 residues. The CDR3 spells CASSEAGIEGYF. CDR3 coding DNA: TGTGCCAGCAGTGAAGCGGGGATCGAGGGGTACTTC.

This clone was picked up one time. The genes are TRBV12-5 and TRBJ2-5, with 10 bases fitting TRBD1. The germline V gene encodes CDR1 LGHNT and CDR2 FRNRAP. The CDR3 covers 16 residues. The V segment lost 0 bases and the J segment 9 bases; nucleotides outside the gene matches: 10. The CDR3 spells CASGLVRRQGAGAQYF. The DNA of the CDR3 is TGTGCTAGTGGTTTGGTACGACGACAGGGGGCCGGGGCCCAGTACTTC.

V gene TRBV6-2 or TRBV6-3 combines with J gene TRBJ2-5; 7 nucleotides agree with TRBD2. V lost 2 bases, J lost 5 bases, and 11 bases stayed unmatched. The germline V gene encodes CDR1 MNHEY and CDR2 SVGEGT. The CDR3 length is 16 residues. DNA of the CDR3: TGTGCCAGCAGTTACGTGGGGGAGGGCCCAGGGGAGACCCAGTACTTC. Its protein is CASSYVGEGPGETQYF.

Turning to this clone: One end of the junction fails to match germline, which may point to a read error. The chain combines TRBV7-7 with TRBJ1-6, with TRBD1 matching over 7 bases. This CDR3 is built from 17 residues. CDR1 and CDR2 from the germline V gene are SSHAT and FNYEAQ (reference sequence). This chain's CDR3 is CASSLVGTGAYNSPLHF. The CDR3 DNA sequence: TGTGCTAGCAGCTTAGTGGGAACAGGGGCCTATAATTCACCCCTCCACTTT.

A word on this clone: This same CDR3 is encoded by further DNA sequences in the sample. CDR3 protein: CASSLSGGRGDTQYF. The CDR3, as DNA: TGTGCCAGCAGTTTAAGCGGGGGCCGCGGGGATACGCAGTATTTT. This chain joins TRBV27 and TRBJ2-3; 8 nucleotides line up with TRBD2. The ends lost 2 bases at V and 6 bases at J; junction bases unmatched: 7. This CDR3 has 15 amino acids. Germline assignment: CDR1 MNHEY and CDR2 SMNVEV (reference sequence).

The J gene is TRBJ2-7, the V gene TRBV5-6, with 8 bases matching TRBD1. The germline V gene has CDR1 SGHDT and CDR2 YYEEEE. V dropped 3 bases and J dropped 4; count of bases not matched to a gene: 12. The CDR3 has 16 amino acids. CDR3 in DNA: TGTGCCAGCAGCTCTGAATTTGACAGGGGCGGGTACGAGCAGTACTTC. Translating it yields CASSSEFDRGGYEQYF.

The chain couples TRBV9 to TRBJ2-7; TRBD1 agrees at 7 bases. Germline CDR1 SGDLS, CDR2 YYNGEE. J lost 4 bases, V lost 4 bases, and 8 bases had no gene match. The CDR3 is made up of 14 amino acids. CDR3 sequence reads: CASSPASGGYEQYF. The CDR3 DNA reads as TGTGCCAGCAGCCCGGCGTCAGGGGGTTACGAGCAGTACTTC.

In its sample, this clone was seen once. CDR3 coding DNA: TGTGCCAGCAGCTTGAGGACAGGTGCGAGCAATCAGCCCCAGCATTTT. Protein sequence: CASSLRTGASNQPQHF. The rearrangement links TRBV5-5 to TRBJ1-5, with 7 bases matching TRBD1. Germline assignment: CDR1 SGHKS and CDR2 YYEKEE (reference sequence). CDR3 length: 16 amino acids. V shed 1 base, J shed 1 base, and the junction held 5 bases outside the gene matches.

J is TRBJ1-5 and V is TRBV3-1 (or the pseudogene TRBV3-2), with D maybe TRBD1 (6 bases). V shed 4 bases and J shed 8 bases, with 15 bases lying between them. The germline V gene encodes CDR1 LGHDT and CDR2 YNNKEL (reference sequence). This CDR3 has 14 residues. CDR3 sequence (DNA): TGTGCCAGCAGCCCCCGGGGGGGCCGGGAGCCCCAGCATTTT. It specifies CASSPRGGREPQHF.

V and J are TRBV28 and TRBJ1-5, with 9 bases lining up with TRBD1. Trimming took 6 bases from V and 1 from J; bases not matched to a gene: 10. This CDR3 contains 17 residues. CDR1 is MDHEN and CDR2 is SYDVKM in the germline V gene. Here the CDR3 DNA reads TGTGCCAGCAGAGACAACAGGGGGCAATTGAGCAATCAGCCCCAGCATTTT. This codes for CASRDNRGQLSNQPQHF.

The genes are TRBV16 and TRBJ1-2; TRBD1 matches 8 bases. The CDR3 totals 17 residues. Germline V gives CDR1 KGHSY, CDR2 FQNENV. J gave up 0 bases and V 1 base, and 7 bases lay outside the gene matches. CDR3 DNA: TGTGCCAGCAGCCAATTAAAGGAGACAGGGGCTAACTATGGCTACACCTTC. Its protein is CASSQLKETGANYGYTF.

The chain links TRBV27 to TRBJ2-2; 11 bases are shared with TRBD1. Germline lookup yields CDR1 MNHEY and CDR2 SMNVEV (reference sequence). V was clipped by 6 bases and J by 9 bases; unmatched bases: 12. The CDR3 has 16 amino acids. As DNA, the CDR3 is TGTGCCAGCAGCGTCAGAGGGACAGGGGGTTACAGGGAGCTGTTTTTT. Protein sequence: CASSVRGTGGYRELFF.

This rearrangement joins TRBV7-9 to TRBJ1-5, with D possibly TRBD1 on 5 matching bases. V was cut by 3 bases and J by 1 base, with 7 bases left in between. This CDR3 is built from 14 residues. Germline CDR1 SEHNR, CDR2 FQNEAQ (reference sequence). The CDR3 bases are TGTGCCAGCAGCTTTCAGGGAAGCAATCAGCCCCAGCATTTT. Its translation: CASSFQGSNQPQHF.

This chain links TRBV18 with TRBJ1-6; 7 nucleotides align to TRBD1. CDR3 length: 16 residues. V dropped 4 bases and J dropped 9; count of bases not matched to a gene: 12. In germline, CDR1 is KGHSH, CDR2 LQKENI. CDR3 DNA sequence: TGTGCCAGCTCACAGACGGACAGGTTTCGCGCTTCACCCCTCCACTTT. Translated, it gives CASSQTDRFRASPLHF.

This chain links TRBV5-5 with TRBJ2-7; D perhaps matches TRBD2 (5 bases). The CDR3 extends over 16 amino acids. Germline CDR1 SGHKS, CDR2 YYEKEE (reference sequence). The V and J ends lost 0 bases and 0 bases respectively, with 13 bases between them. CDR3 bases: TGTGCCAGCAGCTTGGTGGCGGGCTCGGGCTCCTACGAGCAGTACTTC. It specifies CASSLVAGSGSYEQYF.

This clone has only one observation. For the CDR3, the DNA is TGTGCCAGCAGTTTACCGAAGAGGGCGTACTATGGCTACACCTTC. Translating gives CASSLPKRAYYGYTF. The V and J genes are TRBV28 and TRBJ1-2; D unresolved. The length of the CDR3 is 15 residues. The germline V and J ends were trimmed by 2 bases and 3 bases, with 13 bases remaining between them. Germline V lookup: CDR1 MDHEN, CDR2 SYDVKM.

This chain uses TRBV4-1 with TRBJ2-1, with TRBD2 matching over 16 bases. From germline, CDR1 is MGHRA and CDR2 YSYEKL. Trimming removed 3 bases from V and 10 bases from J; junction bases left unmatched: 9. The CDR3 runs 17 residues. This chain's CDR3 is CASSQGLAGGPMGEQFF. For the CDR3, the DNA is TGCGCCAGCAGCCAGGGACTAGCGGGAGGGCCTATGGGGGAGCAGTTCTTC.

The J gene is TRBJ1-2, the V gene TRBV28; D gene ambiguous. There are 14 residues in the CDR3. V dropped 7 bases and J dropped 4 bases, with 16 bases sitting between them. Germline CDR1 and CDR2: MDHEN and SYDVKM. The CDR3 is CASNGGNAIYGYTF. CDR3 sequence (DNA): TGTGCCAGCAATGGAGGGAATGCGATCTATGGCTACACCTTC.

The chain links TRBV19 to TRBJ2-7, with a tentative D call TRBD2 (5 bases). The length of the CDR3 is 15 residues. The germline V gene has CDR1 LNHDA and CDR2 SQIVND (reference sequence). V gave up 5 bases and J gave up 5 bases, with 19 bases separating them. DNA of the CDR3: TGTGCCAGTAGTTCACCCAACCCGGGGATGGACGAGCAGTACTTC. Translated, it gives CASSSPNPGMDEQYF. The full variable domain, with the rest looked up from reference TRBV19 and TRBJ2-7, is DGGITQSPKYLFRKEGQNVTLSCEQNLNHDAMYWYRQDPGQGLRLIYYSQIVNDFQKGDIAEGYSVSREKKESFPLTVTSAQKNPTAFYLCASSSPNPGMDEQYFGPGTRLTVT.

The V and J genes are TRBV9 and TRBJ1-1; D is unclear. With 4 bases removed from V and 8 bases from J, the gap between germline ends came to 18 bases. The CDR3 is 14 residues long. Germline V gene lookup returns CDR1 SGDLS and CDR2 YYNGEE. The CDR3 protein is CASSKNQFPTEAFF. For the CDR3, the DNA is TGTGCCAGCAGCAAAAATCAGTTTCCGACAGAAGCTTTCTTT. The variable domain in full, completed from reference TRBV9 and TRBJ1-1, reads DSGVTQTPKHLITATGQRVTLRCSPRSGDLSVYWYQQSLDQGLQFLIQYYNGEERAKGNILERFSAQQFPDLHSELNLSSLELGDSALYFCASSKNQFPTEAFFGQGTRLTVV.

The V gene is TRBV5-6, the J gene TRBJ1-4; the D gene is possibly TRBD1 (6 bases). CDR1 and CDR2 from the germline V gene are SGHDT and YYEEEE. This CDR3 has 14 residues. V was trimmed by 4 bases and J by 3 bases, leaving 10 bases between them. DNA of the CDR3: TGTGCCAGCAGCGGGGGCGCGGCTAATGAAAAACTGTTTTTT. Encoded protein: CASSGGAANEKLFF.

The DNA for the CDR3 is TGTGCCAGCGGCCGGGAGGGTTTTGGTGAAAAACTGTTTTTT. Protein: CASGREGFGEKLFF. The chain links TRBV9 to TRBJ1-4; D is unclear. CDR1 is SGDLS and CDR2 is YYNGEE in the germline V gene. With 7 bases removed from V and 7 bases from J, the gap between germline ends came to 17 bases. The CDR3 is made up of 14 amino acids.